Listed here are 17 T cell receptor beta chains from one sample, sequenced in a study of T cell repertoires in cytomegalovirus infection. The antigens these receptors bind are not known. TCRdb ran MiXCR on the reads and lists one entry per CDR3 protein. This sample has about 270,000 distinct CDR3 sequences, with approximately 22% found just once. Material: cultured PBMCs, obtained from culture after CMV antigen stimulation. The receptors here all came from a human donor in good health (CMV status not recorded). Some clones in this sample may be carry-over from other donors' samples.

This clonotype has at least ten counts. The genes are TRBV7-2 and TRBJ2-1, with D possibly called TRBD1 or TRBD2 (6 bases each). This CDR3 has 17 residues. The germline gives CDR1 SGHTA, CDR2 FQGNSA. Trimming left V 2 bases short and J 8 bases short, with 22 bases between. CDR3 sequence: CASSLRRNSGGGDEQFF. The CDR3 bases are TGTGCCAGCAGCTTAAGACGGAATAGTGGAGGGGGTGATGAGCAGTTCTTC.

This clonotype has at least ten counts. The V gene is TRBV7-2, the J gene TRBJ2-2, with D uncertain. CDR3 length equals 13 residues. The germline gives CDR1 SGHTA, CDR2 FQGNSA. V shed 5 bases and J shed 4 bases, with 8 bases lying between them. CDR3 protein: CASSPRRTGELFF. CDR3 DNA sequence: TGTGCCAGCAGCCCCCGGCGCACCGGGGAGCTGTTTTTT.

This clonotype has a count of ten or more. The chain uses TRBV12-3 or TRBV12-4 and TRBJ1-1; D not resolved. The CDR3 is made up of 12 amino acids. The V end lost 6 bases, the J end lost 4 bases, and 9 bases lay between the germline ends. CDR3 residues: CASSLGVTEAFF. As DNA, the CDR3 is TGTGCCAGCAGCTTGGGAGTCACTGAAGCTTTCTTT.

The sample holds a few counts of this clonotype. The rearrangement links TRBV28 to TRBJ1-5, with 8 positions matching TRBD1. The CDR3 contains 13 residues. Germline-derived CDR1 and CDR2 are MDHEN and SYDVKM. J lost 6 bases, V lost 5 bases, and 3 bases had no gene match. The CDR3 here is CASSTGGPQPQHF. CDR3 nucleotides: TGTGCCAGCAGTACAGGGGGACCTCAGCCCCAGCATTTT.

The rearrangement links TRBV19 to TRBJ2-1; D possibly corresponds to TRBD2 (6 bases). The CDR3 has 14 residues. Trimming stripped 6 bases from V and 0 bases from J, with 9 bases between. In germline, CDR1 is LNHDA, CDR2 SQIVND (reference sequence). The CDR3 loop reads CASRLGGSYNEQFF. CDR3 nucleotide sequence: TGTGCCAGTAGGTTGGGGGGCTCCTACAATGAGCAGTTCTTC.

This clonotype was counted many times. The CDR3 nucleotides read TGTGCCAGCAGCCCCCTGACAGGGGGGCATCAGCCCCAGCATTTT. Translated: CASSPLTGGHQPQHF. The chain employs TRBV7-8 and TRBJ1-5, with 9 bases identical to TRBD1. From germline, CDR1 is SGHVS and CDR2 FQNEAQ. Trimming took 5 bases from V and 5 from J; bases not matched to a gene: 7. There are 15 residues in the CDR3.

There are many counts of this clonotype. The V call is TRBV4-2, the J call TRBJ2-1; 10 bases line up with TRBD2. The CDR3 sequence is 16 residues long. With V trimmed by 4 bases and J by 5 bases, 8 bases remained unmatched. Germline V gene data show CDR1 as LGHNA and CDR2 as YNFKEQ. The CDR3 DNA reads TGTGCCAGCAGCCCCCGCGGACTAGCGGACAACAATGAGCAGTTCTTC. The encoded protein is CASSPRGLADNNEQFF.

This clonotype came up many times. The rearrangement links TRBV7-6 to TRBJ2-5; 10 nucleotides match TRBD2. With V trimmed by 4 bases and J by 4 bases, 9 bases remained unmatched. CDR1 is SGHVS and CDR2 is FNYEAQ in the germline V gene. This CDR3 is built from 16 residues. The CDR3 reads CASSSLGLALGETQYF. CDR3 DNA sequence: TGTGCCAGCAGCTCGTTGGGACTAGCGCTTGGAGAGACCCAGTACTTC.

The chain recombines TRBV28 with TRBJ2-7; 7 bases agree with TRBD1. The V and J ends lost 6 bases and 2 bases, in that order; junction bases with no gene match: 7. Germline V gene lookup returns CDR1 MDHEN and CDR2 SYDVKM. The CDR3 runs 14 residues. The DNA of the CDR3 is TGTGCCAGCAGACTCCCGGGACAGACCTACGAGCAGTACTTC. It encodes CASRLPGQTYEQYF.

In this sample, this clonotype turned up a few times. This CDR3 reads CASSWGWWDNSPLHF. CDR3 DNA: TGTGCCAGCAGTTGGGGTTGGTGGGATAATTCACCCCTCCACTTT. This sequence joins TRBV27 and TRBJ1-6; no clear D gene. The germline V gene has CDR1 MNHEY and CDR2 SMNVEV (reference sequence). The V and J ends lost 4 bases and 5 bases respectively, with 12 bases between them. The CDR3 extends over 15 amino acids.

In this sample, this clonotype turned up many times. The V and J genes are TRBV6-5 and TRBJ1-1, with D unclear. CDR1 and CDR2 from the germline V gene are MNHEY and SVGAGI. The CDR3 extends over 15 amino acids. The germline V and J ends were trimmed by 2 bases and 1 base, with 11 bases remaining between them. CDR3 in DNA: TGTGCCAGCAGTTACATCCAGGTGACGAACACTGAAGCTTTCTTT. It specifies CASSYIQVTNTEAFF.

This clonotype is a singleton in its sample. V usage is TRBV6-1 and J usage is TRBJ2-2, with 7 bases that match TRBD1. V dropped 8 bases and J dropped 0; count of bases not matched to a gene: 6. CDR1 and CDR2 (germline): MNHNS, SASEGT. The CDR3 is 15 amino acids. The CDR3 spells CASEGQKPNTGELFF. The DNA of the CDR3 is TGTGCCAGCGAGGGACAGAAACCGAACACCGGGGAGCTGTTTTTT.

The V gene is TRBV24-1, the J gene TRBJ1-4, with TRBD1 identical over 8 bases. In germline, CDR1 is KGHDR, CDR2 SFDVKD. V dropped 4 bases and J dropped 8; count of bases not matched to a gene: 17. CDR3 length equals 18 residues. The CDR3 bases are TGTGCCACCAGTGACCCGGACAGGGATTGGAGAGAAGTAGAAAAACTGTTTTTT. Translated, it gives CATSDPDRDWREVEKLFF.

In this sample, this clonotype turned up many times. The CDR3 DNA follows: TGTGCCAGCAGTGAGCCTAGCGGGGGAAGCTCCTACAATGAGCAGTTCTTC. Amino acids: CASSEPSGGSSYNEQFF. The chain combines TRBV6-1 with TRBJ2-1; 10 nucleotides align to TRBD2. Germline CDR1 is MNHNS and CDR2 is SASEGT. The CDR3 runs 17 residues. Trimming at V came to 3 bases and at J to 0 bases, leaving 5 bases not matched to a gene.

This rearrangement joins TRBV3-1 to TRBJ2-7, with 7 bases identical to TRBD1. The CDR3 sequence is 14 residues long. J lost 2 bases, V lost 1 base, and 2 bases had no gene match. The germline V gene has CDR1 LGHDT and CDR2 YNNKEL (reference sequence). The chain's CDR3 is CASSQAGTAYEQYF. The CDR3 coding sequence is TGTGCCAGCAGCCAAGCCGGGACAGCCTACGAGCAGTACTTC.

CDR3 nucleotides: TGTGCCAGCAGCTCAGGGGGTCGGGGTAACTATGGCTACACCTTC. It translates to CASSSGGRGNYGYTF. V and J are TRBV7-2 and TRBJ1-2; 7 positions agree with TRBD1. The V gene end was trimmed by 4 bases and the J gene end by 1 base; junction bases not matched to a gene: 6. This CDR3 region has 15 residues. CDR1 is SGHTA and CDR2 is FQGNSA in the germline V gene.

This clonotype was detected a few times. The chain uses TRBV7-2 and TRBJ2-2, with 8 bases aligning to TRBD1. CDR1 and CDR2 (germline): SGHTA, FQGNSA. The V gene end was trimmed by 8 bases and the J gene end by 4 bases; junction bases not matched to a gene: 15. The CDR3 contains 17 residues. The CDR3 sequence: CASGRLRTGSRTGELFF. The CDR3 nucleotides read TGTGCCAGCGGGCGGTTACGGACAGGGTCGCGCACCGGGGAGCTGTTTTTT.